The next 17 T cell receptor beta chains were all read from a single sample in a study of cytomegalovirus exposure and HLA in healthy donors. Generated by immunoSEQ multiplex PCR, the TCRdb table keeps only in-frame clones and is missing some. Altogether some 210,000 clones are present, around four fifths being singletons, with the ten largest covering 5.5% to 7%. Sequenced sample: PBMCs. These receptors originate from a woman under 30 in good health and CMV-seronegative.

CDR3 nucleotide sequence: TGTGCCAGCAGTCTATGGGGGGCCGAGCAGCCCCAGCATTTT. Translating gives CASSLWGAEQPQHF. V and J are TRBV7-2 and TRBJ1-5; tentative D call: TRBD1 (6 bases). V lost 6 bases and J 7 bases, leaving 16 bases between the germline ends. Germline V gene data show CDR1 as SGHTA and CDR2 as FQGNSA. This CDR3 has 14 amino acids.

The CDR3 region has the DNA TGTGCCAGCTCGAAGGGGACCGGGGGATTTTATGGCTACACCTTC. It specifies CASSKGTGGFYGYTF. V gene TRBV6-1 combines with J gene TRBJ1-2, with D perhaps matching TRBD1 (5 bases). V shed 8 bases and J shed 5 bases, with 21 bases lying between them. The CDR3 covers 15 residues. The germline V gene has CDR1 MNHNS and CDR2 SASEGT.

The V call is TRBV30, the J call TRBJ1-2, with 8 bases aligning to TRBD1. J was trimmed by 5 bases and V by 7 bases; bases with no gene match: 6. Germline lookup yields CDR1 GTSNPN and CDR2 SVGIG (reference sequence). The CDR3 consists of 12 residues. The CDR3 nucleotides read TGTGCCTCGAAGACAGGGGAATATGGCTACACCTTC. It yields the protein CASKTGEYGYTF.

V gene TRBV6-5 combines with J gene TRBJ1-5; possibly TRBD1 for D (5 bases). The CDR3 length is 15 residues. Between the trimmed V and J ends, which lost 5 bases and 0 bases, there was a span of 11 bases. CDR1 and CDR2 from the germline V gene are MNHEY and SVGAGI. The CDR3 loop is CASSPDRSSNQPQHF. DNA of the CDR3: TGTGCCAGCAGTCCTGACAGATCTAGCAATCAGCCCCAGCATTTT.

This chain joins TRBV30 and TRBJ2-5; the D is unclear. Germline CDR1 and CDR2: GTSNPN and SVGIG (reference sequence). The CDR3 is made up of 14 amino acids. Trimming removed 4 bases from V and 5 bases from J, with 17 bases in between. The CDR3 sequence: CAWTMLRRWETQYF. The DNA of the CDR3 is TGTGCCTGGACCATGCTAAGACGGTGGGAGACCCAGTACTTC.

This chain joins TRBV4-1 and TRBJ2-2; possibly TRBD2 for D (6 bases). This CDR3 has 15 amino acids. Germline V gene sequence: CDR1 MGHRA, CDR2 YSYEKL. Trimming removed 4 bases from V and 2 bases from J, with 11 bases in between. The CDR3 DNA reads TGCGCCAGCAGCCTCCCCGGGAGCAACACCGGGGAGCTGTTTTTT. Amino acid sequence: CASSLPGSNTGELFF.

V and J are TRBV29-1 and TRBJ2-3; the D gene is possibly TRBD1 (5 bases). Germline V gene data show CDR1 as SQVTM and CDR2 as ANQGSEA. The CDR3 has 12 residues. V was shortened by 6 bases and J by 2 bases, with 9 bases between the two germline ends. The CDR3 is CSVGRSTDTQYF. The CDR3 nucleotides read TGCAGCGTGGGGCGCTCCACAGATACGCAGTATTTT.

The chain combines TRBV5-4 with TRBJ1-6; D unclear. V was pared by 5 bases and J by 0 bases, with 12 bases between. Looked up from germline, CDR1 is SGHNT and CDR2 is YYREEE (reference sequence). The CDR3 has 16 residues. The CDR3 bases are TGTGCCAGCAGTCTGTATCCCAGCTCCTATAATTCACCCCTCCACTTT. Amino acids: CASSLYPSSYNSPLHF.

The chain uses TRBV5-1 and TRBJ2-5, with 12 bases identical to TRBD1. Germline V gives CDR1 SGHRS, CDR2 YFSETQ. The V segment lost 4 bases and the J segment 4 bases; nucleotides outside the gene matches: 8. This CDR3 comprises 16 residues. The CDR3 nucleotides are TGCGCCAGCAGCCTTAGGGGACAGGGGGCCGGAGAGACCCAGTACTTC. Its translation: CASSLRGQGAGETQYF.

The chain uses TRBV28 and TRBJ1-2; the D gene is possibly TRBD1 (5 bases). Germline-derived CDR1 and CDR2 are MDHEN and SYDVKM. This CDR3 region has 13 residues. Trimming pared 7 bases from V and 8 bases from J, leaving 17 bases between. The CDR3 DNA sequence: TGTGCCAGCACCATGGGGCTAACAGAAGGCTACACCTTC. This translates into CASTMGLTEGYTF.

V and J are TRBV27 and TRBJ2-7; 7 positions agree with TRBD2. Trimming at V came to 7 bases and at J to 2 bases, leaving 17 bases not matched to a gene. Germline CDR1 MNHEY, CDR2 SMNVEV (reference sequence). CDR3 length: 17 residues. CDR3 in DNA: TGTGCCAGCATCCCGAGGGCGATGGTGGCGGGAGCCTACGAGCAGTACTTC. Translated: CASIPRAMVAGAYEQYF.

The gene calls are TRBV9 and TRBJ1-4, with D uncertain. CDR3 length equals 15 residues. V lost 0 bases and J 2 bases, leaving 8 bases between the germline ends. Germline values: CDR1 SGDLS, CDR2 YYNGEE. The CDR3 loop is CASSVDGSTNEKLFF. CDR3 sequence (DNA): TGTGCCAGCAGCGTAGATGGGTCCACTAATGAAAAACTGTTTTTT.

CDR3 sequence: CASSSPTRQGRSYEQYF. The CDR3 bases are TGTGCCAGCAGCTCACCAACTCGACAGGGGAGATCCTACGAGCAGTACTTC. The V gene is TRBV7-9, the J gene TRBJ2-7; 8 bases agree with TRBD1. CDR1 is SEHNR, CDR2 FQNEAQ, per germline (reference sequence). CDR3 length: 17 amino acids. Germline trimming cut 4 bases from V and 1 base from J; bases unmatched to any gene: 12.

The rearrangement links TRBV4-2 to TRBJ2-2, with 12 positions matching TRBD2. The CDR3 consists of 17 residues. The germline gives CDR1 LGHNA, CDR2 YNFKEQ. J was trimmed by 6 bases and V by 0 bases; bases with no gene match: 5. The CDR3 protein is CASSQDLAGGRPGELFF. DNA for the CDR3: TGTGCCAGCAGCCAAGACCTAGCGGGAGGGAGGCCCGGGGAGCTGTTTTTT.

The chain couples TRBV5-1 to TRBJ2-1, with D perhaps TRBD1 (6 bases). Between the trimmed V and J ends, which lost 2 bases and 5 bases, there was a span of 14 bases. This CDR3 is 15 amino acids long. Germline CDR1 is SGHRS and CDR2 is YFSETQ. For the CDR3, the DNA is TGCGCCAGCAGCTTAACAGGGATATCGAACAATGAGCAGTTCTTC. It is translated as CASSLTGISNNEQFF.

J is TRBJ2-7 and V is TRBV6-5; D might be TRBD1 (6 bases). The CDR3 loop spans 15 amino acids. The germline V and J ends were trimmed by 8 bases and 1 base, with 18 bases remaining between them. Germline V CDR1 and CDR2: MNHEY, SVGAGI. The CDR3 here is CASGVGRGDSYEQYF. In nucleotides, the CDR3 is TGTGCCAGCGGGGTTGGCAGGGGCGATTCCTACGAGCAGTACTTC.

The chain links TRBV9 to TRBJ1-1; TRBD1 matches at 7 bases. After removal of 7 bases from V and 7 bases from J, the junction contained 13 bases not matched to a gene. This CDR3 contains 14 residues. In germline, CDR1 is SGDLS, CDR2 YYNGEE. This CDR3 is CASDKGGGLNEAFF. The CDR3 DNA reads TGTGCCAGCGACAAAGGGGGCGGCCTTAATGAAGCTTTCTTT.